This paragraph covers one T cell receptor beta chain sequence. Its antigen is undetermined. The data stem from a study of TIL therapy for anti-PD-1-resistant metastatic lung cancer. Study-wide context: Median tumor PD-L1 proportion score was roughly 5.4%. Tumors carried a median roughly 1.5 non-synonymous mutations per megabase. Study-level findings and limits: The cohort had more treatment-naive, never-smoker and oncogene-addicted patients than typical. Compared with baseline intratumoral T cells, expanded TIL cultures were more clonal and less diverse (roughly 6% vs 31%).

CDR3 length: 14 amino acids. The V gene's germline CDR1 is GTSNPN and CDR2 SVGIG (reference sequence). Deletions cut 4 bases from V and 7 bases from J, with 20 bases between. Sequencing used immunoSEQ v3. TCRdb keeps only in-frame clones here, not all; method: immunoSEQ multiplex PCR. The repertoire holds about 26,000 clones, with approximately 57% as singletons. This sample's time point: pre-treatment sample, taken before nivolumab and TIL therapy. Pleural nodules or supraclavicular lymph nodes made up most of the excised metastases sampled. The V gene is TRBV30, the J gene TRBJ2-7; unclear D gene. The clonotype originates from a woman aged 30-79 years with non-small cell lung cancer. The specimen was tumor tissue, collected at baseline. The CDR3 loop is CAWNFGRAVGEQYF. DNA of the CDR3: TGTGCCTGGAACTTCGGTAGGGCAGTGGGGGAGCAGTACTTC.